The 29 T cell receptor beta chains given below trace back to one sample, sequenced in a study of blood T cell repertoires in COVID-19 (dated by TCRdb to about 2020). Libraries were prepared through the immunoSEQ multiplex PCR assay. The clones in this table, taken by TCRdb from immuneACCESS, are in-frame only. Not every clone is retained; where verified, under half of the shortfall comes from an unresolved V gene, and the cause of the rest is unknown. The sample records 150,000 to 200,000 clones, under 90% of which are singletons. The ten largest make up around 3.7% of the sample. Material: PBMCs or T cells enriched from blood (not recorded which). These receptors all come from a woman aged 55-70 years who had recovered from COVID-19.

Only a few counts were recorded for this clone. The chain employs TRBV7-9 and TRBJ2-7, with D perhaps matching TRBD2 (6 bases). The germline CDR1 and CDR2 sequences are SEHNR and FQNEAQ (reference sequence). The germline V and J ends were trimmed by 4 bases and 4 bases, with 17 bases remaining between them. The CDR3 runs to 15 residues. DNA for the CDR3: TGTGCCAGCAGCTCGAAGACTAGGCGGGGATACGAGCAGTACTTC. Residues: CASSSKTRRGYEQYF.

The rearrangement joins TRBV30 to TRBJ2-7, with 11 bases fitting TRBD1. The J segment lost 5 bases and the V segment lost 0 bases, leaving 6 bases of the junction unmatched. The germline CDR1 and CDR2 sequences are GTSNPN and SVGIG (reference sequence). The CDR3 has 15 amino acids. In DNA form, the CDR3 reads TGTGCCTGGAGTGTACCGGGGACAGGGGGGGACGAGCAGTACTTC. Translated, it gives CAWSVPGTGGDEQYF.

The chain carries TRBV2 and TRBJ2-1; a possible D gene is TRBD1 (5 bases). From germline, CDR1 is SNHLY and CDR2 FYNNEI. V was shortened by 4 bases and J by 0 bases, with 7 bases between the two germline ends. The CDR3 covers 14 residues. CDR3 sequence (DNA): TGTGCCAGCAGTGTTGGGGCCTCCTACAATGAGCAGTTCTTC. Encoded protein: CASSVGASYNEQFF.

CDR3 DNA sequence: TGTGCCAGCAGTGAGACCGGGACAGGGTTTTATGGCTACACCTTC. Its translation: CASSETGTGFYGYTF. This chain joins TRBV6-1 and TRBJ1-2, with 9 bases that match TRBD1. This CDR3 has 15 amino acids. J was trimmed by 5 bases and V by 3 bases; bases with no gene match: 7. The germline CDR1 and CDR2 sequences are MNHNS and SASEGT.

This sequence joins TRBV19 and TRBJ1-6; 9 nucleotides line up with TRBD1. J was trimmed by 3 bases and V by 2 bases; bases with no gene match: 8. The CDR3 consists of 18 residues. Germline-derived CDR1 and CDR2 are LNHDA and SQIVND (reference sequence). The CDR3 nucleotides read TGTGCCAGTAGTATACTAAAAACAGGGGGCGACTATAATTCACCCCTCCACTTT. This encodes CASSILKTGGDYNSPLHF.

This chain joins TRBV7-9 and TRBJ2-3; 8 bases map to TRBD2. The J segment lost 7 bases and the V segment lost 5 bases, leaving 14 bases of the junction unmatched. Germline V lookup: CDR1 SEHNR, CDR2 FQNEAQ (reference sequence). The CDR3 totals 16 residues. As DNA, the CDR3 is TGTGCCAGCAGCCCGCTCGCGGGGGGCAATATAAATACGCAGTATTTT. Its translation: CASSPLAGGNINTQYF.

Comments on this clone: This sample also contains other DNA sequences that code for the same CDR3. The chain is built from TRBV12-3 or TRBV12-4 and TRBJ2-7; 7 positions match TRBD1. CDR3 size: 12 residues. Unmatched junction bases numbered 0, after V lost 4 bases and J lost 3 bases. CDR3 DNA sequence: TGTGCCAGCAGTTACAGGGGCTACGAGCAGTACTTC. Translating it yields CASSYRGYEQYF.

The rearrangement joins TRBV4-1 to TRBJ1-3; a weak D match, TRBD1 (6 bases). Germline V gene sequence: CDR1 MGHRA, CDR2 YSYEKL. The CDR3 totals 15 residues. Trimming took 1 base from V and 0 from J, leaving 7 bases between them. The CDR3 sequence is CASSQGQVSGNTIYF. CDR3 nucleotides: TGCGCCAGCAGCCAAGGACAGGTCTCTGGAAACACCATATATTTT.

This chain uses TRBV29-1 with TRBJ1-1; tentatively, D is TRBD1 (5 bases). The CDR3 consists of 10 residues. Trimming removed 6 bases from V and 10 bases from J, with 12 bases in between. Looked up from germline, CDR1 is SQVTM and CDR2 is ANQGSEA. The CDR3 here is CSVAHRLAFF. CDR3 nucleotide sequence: TGCAGCGTCGCCCACAGGTTAGCTTTCTTT.

This clone was seen a single time. The V and J genes are TRBV5-1 and TRBJ2-6, with D possibly being TRBD2 (5 bases). CDR1 and CDR2 from the germline V gene are SGHRS and YFSETQ. This CDR3 is built from 16 residues. V lost 0 bases, J lost 2 bases, and 9 bases lay in between. CDR3 in amino acids: CASSLVAGAGANVLTF. Written as DNA, the CDR3 is TGCGCCAGCAGCTTGGTAGCCGGGGCTGGGGCCAACGTCCTGACTTTC.

On this clone: It may be a read error: a sequence one base away is much more abundant. The J gene is TRBJ1-1, the V gene TRBV6-5; D unresolved. Germline V gene lookup returns CDR1 MNHEY and CDR2 SVGAGI. Trimming removed 4 bases from V and 1 base from J, with 7 bases in between. There are 13 residues in the CDR3. CDR3 loop: CASSLTGNTEAFF. CDR3 nucleotides: TGTGCCAGCAGTTTGACGGGGAACACTGAAGCTTTCTTT.

This rearrangement joins TRBV27 to TRBJ2-7; D is possibly TRBD2 (5 bases). Germline V lookup: CDR1 MNHEY, CDR2 SMNVEV (reference sequence). The germline V and J ends were trimmed by 1 base and 4 bases, with 20 bases remaining between them. The CDR3 has 17 residues. Here the CDR3 reads CASSLYSIGRARYEQYF. CDR3 DNA: TGTGCCAGCAGTTTATACTCTATAGGGAGAGCCCGATACGAGCAGTACTTC.

This rearrangement joins TRBV27 to TRBJ2-3; 11 bases fit TRBD2. The germline CDR1 and CDR2 sequences are MNHEY and SMNVEV (reference sequence). The J segment lost 2 bases and the V segment lost 5 bases, leaving 3 bases of the junction unmatched. The CDR3 covers 15 residues. The CDR3 bases are TGTGCCAGCAGTCTGGGACTAGCGGACACAGATACGCAGTATTTT. This gives the protein CASSLGLADTDTQYF.

The rearrangement uses TRBV12-3 or TRBV12-4 and TRBJ1-6; D is perhaps TRBD1 (5 bases). With 6 bases removed from V and 6 bases from J, the gap between germline ends came to 9 bases. The CDR3 is made up of 13 amino acids. CDR3 amino acids: CASSDSSNSPLHF. DNA for the CDR3: TGTGCCAGCAGCGACAGTAGTAATTCACCCCTCCACTTT.

This clone was observed a few times. CDR3 in DNA: TGTGCCAGCAGCTCAGGACAGGGGCGAACAGATACGCAGTATTTT. It yields the protein CASSSGQGRTDTQYF. This chain links TRBV7-3 with TRBJ2-3; 9 nucleotides match TRBD1. The V segment lost 4 bases and the J segment 3 bases; nucleotides outside the gene matches: 5. The CDR3 contains 15 residues. Germline CDR1 and CDR2: SGHTA and FQGTGA.

The chain employs TRBV7-6 and TRBJ2-1; no definite D call. This CDR3 has 11 amino acids. CDR1 and CDR2 (germline): SGHVS, FNYEAQ. The V end was cut by 4 bases, the J end by 9 bases, with 7 bases between. In DNA form, the CDR3 reads TGTGCCAGCAGCTCCTCTAGTGAGCAGTTCTTC. The encoded protein is CASSSSSEQFF.

In DNA form, the CDR3 reads TGTGCCAGCAGCTTGGACTCAGGGGATAATTCACCCCTCCACTTT. Encoded protein: CASSLDSGDNSPLHF. The chain recombines TRBV5-6 with TRBJ1-6, with D possibly TRBD1 on 6 matching bases. V gave up 0 bases and J gave up 5 bases, with 9 bases separating them. CDR1 is SGHDT and CDR2 is YYEEEE in the germline V gene. The CDR3 runs 15 residues.

V is TRBV5-5 and J is TRBJ2-1; weak D call: TRBD2 (6 bases). CDR3 length: 16 residues. Germline CDR1 and CDR2: SGHKS and YYEKEE (reference sequence). Between the trimmed V and J ends, which lost 4 bases and 0 bases, there was a span of 14 bases. The CDR3 here is CASSPFSGSSYNEQFF. DNA of the CDR3: TGTGCCAGCAGCCCCTTCTCCGGGAGCTCCTACAATGAGCAGTTCTTC. Based on the CDR3 plus reference TRBV5-5 and TRBJ2-1, the full variable domain is DAGVTQSPTHLIKTRGQQVTLRCSPISGHKSVSWYQQVLGQGPQFIFQYYEKEERGRGNFPDRFSARQFPNYSSELNVNALLLGDSALYLCASSPFSGSSYNEQFFGPGTRLTVL.

V usage is TRBV6-5 and J usage is TRBJ2-3, with D maybe TRBD2 (7 bases). Trimming took 6 bases from V and 6 from J, leaving 16 bases between them. This CDR3 contains 14 residues. Germline CDR1 is MNHEY and CDR2 is SVGAGI. CDR3 loop: CASRPGGARDTQYF. DNA of the CDR3: TGTGCCAGCAGACCTGGGGGGGCGAGGGATACGCAGTATTTT.

The V and J genes are TRBV5-4 and TRBJ2-1; 11 nucleotides line up with TRBD2. The CDR3 is made up of 15 amino acids. The germline CDR1 and CDR2 sequences are SGHNT and YYREEE (reference sequence). Losses at the gene ends were 5 bases for V and 8 bases for J; bases not matched to a gene: 9. As DNA, the CDR3 is TGTGCCAGCAGTGGGTTTAGCGGGGGGGCCGATGAGCAGTTCTTC. Its protein product is CASSGFSGGADEQFF.

The rearrangement links TRBV5-1 to TRBJ1-1; TRBD1 agrees at 7 bases. Germline V lookup: CDR1 SGHRS, CDR2 YFSETQ. CDR3 length: 14 residues. The V and J ends lost 5 bases and 5 bases, in that order; junction bases with no gene match: 9. The DNA for the CDR3 is TGCGCCAGCAGTTATAACAGGGGCTGGACTGAAGCTTTCTTT. It encodes CASSYNRGWTEAFF. Full variable domain (missing parts from reference TRBV5-1 and TRBJ1-1): KAGVTQTPRYLIKTRGQQVTLSCSPISGHRSVSWYQQTPGQGLQFLFEYFSETQRNKGNFPGRFSGRQFSNSRSEMNVSTLELGDSALYLCASSYNRGWTEAFFGQGTRLTVV.

The table lists this clone with a few counts. This chain joins TRBV4-1 and TRBJ1-5; unclear D gene. The CDR3 runs 15 residues. The V end lost 4 bases, the J end lost 3 bases, and 13 bases lay between the germline ends. Germline V gene lookup returns CDR1 MGHRA and CDR2 YSYEKL. In DNA, the CDR3 is TGCGCCAGCAGCCTGGCTCCAGGATCCAATCAGCCCCAGCATTTT. It encodes CASSLAPGSNQPQHF.

V is TRBV5-1 and J is TRBJ2-2, with 13 bases matching TRBD2. Germline V gene lookup returns CDR1 SGHRS and CDR2 YFSETQ. V lost 4 bases and J lost 6; bases outside the gene matches: 6. The CDR3 length is 16 residues. The CDR3 is CASSNSGTSGAGELFF. The CDR3 DNA follows: TGCGCCAGCAGCAACTCCGGGACTAGCGGGGCCGGGGAGCTGTTTTTT.

The chain carries TRBV4-1 and TRBJ1-2, with 8 bases fitting TRBD1. J was trimmed by 6 bases and V by 0 bases; bases with no gene match: 6. CDR1 and CDR2 from the germline V gene are MGHRA and YSYEKL. This CDR3 is 15 amino acids long. The CDR3 DNA follows: TGCGCCAGCAGCCAAGACATGCGACAGGGGCATGGCTACACCTTC. Translated, it gives CASSQDMRQGHGYTF.

The chain has TRBV11-2 and TRBJ1-3; tentative D call: TRBD1 (5 bases). The CDR3 runs 13 residues. The V end was cut by 0 bases, the J end by 12 bases, with 12 bases between. Germline CDR1 and CDR2: SGHAT and FQNNGV. DNA of the CDR3: TGTGCCAGCAGCTTAGATCGGGCAGGGCACATATATTTT. Its protein product is CASSLDRAGHIYF.

This chain joins TRBV2 and TRBJ2-7, with TRBD2 matching 8 bases. Looked up from germline, CDR1 is SNHLY and CDR2 is FYNNEI. After removal of 6 bases from V and 5 bases from J, the junction contained 6 bases not matched to a gene. The CDR3 spans 13 residues. This CDR3 reads CASRTGGWNEQYF. The CDR3, as DNA: TGTGCCAGCAGGACGGGAGGGTGGAACGAGCAGTACTTC.

This clone was observed a few times. The chain carries TRBV2 and TRBJ1-2, with TRBD1 identical over 7 bases. Germline assignment: CDR1 SNHLY and CDR2 FYNNEI. The CDR3 sequence is 12 residues long. With V trimmed by 4 bases and J by 4 bases, 0 bases remained unmatched. The CDR3 coding sequence is TGTGCCAGCAGTGGACAGGGCTATGGCTACACCTTC. Its translation is CASSGQGYGYTF.

V and J are TRBV4-1 and TRBJ1-5; the match to TRBD1 covers 9 bases. There are 16 residues in the CDR3. V dropped 4 bases and J dropped 4; count of bases not matched to a gene: 8. Looked up from germline, CDR1 is MGHRA and CDR2 is YSYEKL. DNA of the CDR3: TGCGCCAGCAGCCCCCAATCGGACAGGGGAAATCAGCCCCAGCATTTT. Residues: CASSPQSDRGNQPQHF.

The chain recombines TRBV11-2 with TRBJ2-3, with TRBD2 matching 9 bases. The germline gives CDR1 SGHAT, CDR2 FQNNGV. There are 17 residues in the CDR3. V was clipped by 5 bases and J by 4 bases; unmatched bases: 13. CDR3 in amino acids: CASSPEWGGGASDTQYF. DNA for the CDR3: TGTGCCAGCAGCCCCGAGTGGGGCGGGGGGGCCTCAGATACGCAGTATTTT. The variable domain in full, completed from reference TRBV11-2 and TRBJ2-3, reads EAGVAQSPRYKIIEKRQSVAFWCNPISGHATLYWYQQILGQGPKLLIQFQNNGVVDDSQLPKDRFSAERLKGVDSTLKIQPAKLEDSAVYLCASSPEWGGGASDTQYFGPGTRLTVL.